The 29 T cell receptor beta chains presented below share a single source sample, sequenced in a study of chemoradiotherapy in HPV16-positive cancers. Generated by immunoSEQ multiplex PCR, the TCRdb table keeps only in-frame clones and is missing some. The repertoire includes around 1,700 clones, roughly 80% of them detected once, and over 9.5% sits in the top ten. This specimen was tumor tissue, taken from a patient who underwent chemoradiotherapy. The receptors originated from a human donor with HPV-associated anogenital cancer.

The CDR3, as DNA: TGTGCCAGCAGCCGTTATAATGGGGTGGGTGAGCAGTTCTTC. It codes for CASSRYNGVGEQFF. This chain joins TRBV27 and TRBJ2-1; the D is unclear. The CDR3 is 14 residues long. In germline, CDR1 is MNHEY, CDR2 SMNVEV (reference sequence). V lost 6 bases, J lost 9 bases, and 18 bases lay in between.

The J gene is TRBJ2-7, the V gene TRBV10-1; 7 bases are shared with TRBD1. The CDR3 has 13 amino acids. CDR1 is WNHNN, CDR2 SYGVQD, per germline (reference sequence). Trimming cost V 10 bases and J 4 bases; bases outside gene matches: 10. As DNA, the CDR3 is TGCGCCATCAAACGGGACAGAATATACGAGCAGTACTTC. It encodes CAIKRDRIYEQYF.

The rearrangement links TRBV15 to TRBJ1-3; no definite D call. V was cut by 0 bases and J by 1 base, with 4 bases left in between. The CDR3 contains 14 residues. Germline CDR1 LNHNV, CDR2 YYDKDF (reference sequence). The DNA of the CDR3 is TGTGCCACCAGCAGAGAGAATTCTGGAAACACCATATATTTT. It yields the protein CATSRENSGNTIYF.

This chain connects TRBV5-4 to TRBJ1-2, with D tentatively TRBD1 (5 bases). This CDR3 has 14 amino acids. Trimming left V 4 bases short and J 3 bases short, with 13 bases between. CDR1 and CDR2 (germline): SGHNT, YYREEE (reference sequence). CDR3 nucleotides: TGTGCCAGCAGCCGTGAAGGGGTTGACTATGGCTACACCTTC. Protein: CASSREGVDYGYTF.

CDR3 loop: CASRFSASGNNEQFF. The CDR3 DNA reads as TGTGCCAGCAGGTTTTCGGCTAGCGGAAACAATGAGCAGTTCTTC. The rearrangement uses TRBV11-3 and TRBJ2-1; 7 bases match TRBD2. The CDR3 covers 15 residues. Germline assignment: CDR1 SGHNT and CDR2 YENEEA. The J segment lost 5 bases and the V segment lost 6 bases, leaving 10 bases of the junction unmatched. The complete variable domain, with remaining parts taken from reference TRBV11-3 and TRBJ2-1, reads EAGVVQSPRYKIIEKKQPVAFWCNPISGHNTLYWYLQNLGQGPELLIRYENEEAVDDSQLPKDRFSAERLKGVDSTLKIQPAELGDSAVYLCASRFSASGNNEQFFGPGTRLTVL.

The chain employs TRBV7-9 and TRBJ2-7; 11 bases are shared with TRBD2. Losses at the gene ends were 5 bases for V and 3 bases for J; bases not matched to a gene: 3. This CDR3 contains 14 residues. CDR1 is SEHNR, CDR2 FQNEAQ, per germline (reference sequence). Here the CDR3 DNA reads TGTGCCAGCAGCCCCCTAGCGGGAGGCTACGAGCAGTACTTC. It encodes CASSPLAGGYEQYF.

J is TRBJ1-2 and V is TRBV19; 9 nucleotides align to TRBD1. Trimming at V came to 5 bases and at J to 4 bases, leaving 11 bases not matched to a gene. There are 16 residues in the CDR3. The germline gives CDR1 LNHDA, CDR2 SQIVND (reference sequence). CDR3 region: CASSFGTGMVFYGYTF. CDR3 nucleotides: TGTGCCAGTAGTTTTGGGACAGGGATGGTTTTCTATGGCTACACCTTC.

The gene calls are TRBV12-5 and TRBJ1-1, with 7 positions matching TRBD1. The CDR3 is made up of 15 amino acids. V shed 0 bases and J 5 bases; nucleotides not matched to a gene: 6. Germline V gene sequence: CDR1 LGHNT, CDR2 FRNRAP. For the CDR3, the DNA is TGTGCTAGTGGTTTGGTAACAGGGGCGGGGACTGAAGCTTTCTTT. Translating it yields CASGLVTGAGTEAFF.

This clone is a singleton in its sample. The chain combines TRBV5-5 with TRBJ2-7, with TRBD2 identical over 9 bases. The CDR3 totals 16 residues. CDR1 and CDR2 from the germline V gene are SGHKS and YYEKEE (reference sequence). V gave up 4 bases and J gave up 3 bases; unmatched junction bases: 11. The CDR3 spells CASSPTGGSGSYEQYF. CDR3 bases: TGTGCCAGCAGCCCCACGGGGGGTAGCGGGAGCTACGAGCAGTACTTC. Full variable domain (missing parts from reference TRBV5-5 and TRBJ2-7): DAGVTQSPTHLIKTRGQQVTLRCSPISGHKSVSWYQQVLGQGPQFIFQYYEKEERGRGNFPDRFSARQFPNYSSELNVNALLLGDSALYLCASSPTGGSGSYEQYFGPGTRLTVT.

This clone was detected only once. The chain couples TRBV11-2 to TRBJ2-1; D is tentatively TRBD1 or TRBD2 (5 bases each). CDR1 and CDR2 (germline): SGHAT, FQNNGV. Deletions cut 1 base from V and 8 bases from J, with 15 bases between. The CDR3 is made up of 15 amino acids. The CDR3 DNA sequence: TGTGCCAGCAGCTTAGTCGGGACCACCTCGGATGAGCAGTTCTTC. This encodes CASSLVGTTSDEQFF.

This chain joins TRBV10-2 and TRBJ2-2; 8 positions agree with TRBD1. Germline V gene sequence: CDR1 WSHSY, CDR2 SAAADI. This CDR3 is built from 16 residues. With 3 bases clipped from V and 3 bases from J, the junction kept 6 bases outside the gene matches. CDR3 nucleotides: TGCGCCAGCAGTGACCGGGACAGGTTCTACACCGGGGAGCTGTTTTTT. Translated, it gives CASSDRDRFYTGELFF.

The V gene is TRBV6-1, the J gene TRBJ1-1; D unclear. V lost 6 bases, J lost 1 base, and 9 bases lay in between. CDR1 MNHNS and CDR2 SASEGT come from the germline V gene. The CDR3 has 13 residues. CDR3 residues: CASRKGENTEAFF. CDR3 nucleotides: TGTGCCAGCAGGAAGGGAGAGAACACTGAAGCTTTCTTT.

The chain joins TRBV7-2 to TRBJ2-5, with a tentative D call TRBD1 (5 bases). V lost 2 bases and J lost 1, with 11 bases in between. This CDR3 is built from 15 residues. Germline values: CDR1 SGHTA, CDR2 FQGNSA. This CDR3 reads CASSLQRTIQETQYF. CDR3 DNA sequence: TGTGCCAGCAGCTTACAAAGGACAATCCAAGAGACCCAGTACTTC.

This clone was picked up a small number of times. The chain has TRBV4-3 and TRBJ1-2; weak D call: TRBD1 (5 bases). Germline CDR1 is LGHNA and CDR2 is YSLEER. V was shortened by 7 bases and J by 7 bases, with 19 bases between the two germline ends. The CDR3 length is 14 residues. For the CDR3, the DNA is TGCGCCAGCACCCCTGGGTACAGGTCTACTGGCTACACCTTC. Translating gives CASTPGYRSTGYTF.

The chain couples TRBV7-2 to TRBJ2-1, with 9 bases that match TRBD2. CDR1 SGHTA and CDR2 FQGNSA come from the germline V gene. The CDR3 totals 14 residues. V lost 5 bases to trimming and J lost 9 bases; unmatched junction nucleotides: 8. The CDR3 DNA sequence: TGTGCCAGCAGCATGTGGGGCGGGAGGGGTGAGCAGTTCTTC. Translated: CASSMWGGRGEQFF.

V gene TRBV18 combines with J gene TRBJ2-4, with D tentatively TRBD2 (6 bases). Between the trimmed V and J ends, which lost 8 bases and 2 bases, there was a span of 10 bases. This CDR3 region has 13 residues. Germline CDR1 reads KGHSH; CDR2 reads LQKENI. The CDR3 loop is CASQRGSKNIQYF. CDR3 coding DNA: TGTGCCAGCCAACGGGGGTCCAAAAACATTCAGTACTTC.

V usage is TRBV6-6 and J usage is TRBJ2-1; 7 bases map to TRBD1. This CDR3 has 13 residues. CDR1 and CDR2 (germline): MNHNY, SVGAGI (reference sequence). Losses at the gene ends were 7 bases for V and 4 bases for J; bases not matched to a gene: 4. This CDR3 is CASTPGQYNEQFF. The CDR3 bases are TGTGCCAGCACCCCGGGACAGTACAATGAGCAGTTCTTC.

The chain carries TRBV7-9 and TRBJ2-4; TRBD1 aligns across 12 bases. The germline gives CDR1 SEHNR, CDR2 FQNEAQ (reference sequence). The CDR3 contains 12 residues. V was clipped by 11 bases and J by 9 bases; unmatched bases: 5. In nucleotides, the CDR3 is TGTGCCTCCGGGACAGGGGGCATCATTCAGTACTTC. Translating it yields CASGTGGIIQYF.

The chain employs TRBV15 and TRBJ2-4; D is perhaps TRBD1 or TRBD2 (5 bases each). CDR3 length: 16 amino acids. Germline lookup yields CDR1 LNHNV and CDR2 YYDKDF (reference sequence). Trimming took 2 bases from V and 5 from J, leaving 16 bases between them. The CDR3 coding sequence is TGTGCCACCAGCAGATTAAGGGCCGGGACCCAAAACATTCAGTACTTC. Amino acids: CATSRLRAGTQNIQYF.

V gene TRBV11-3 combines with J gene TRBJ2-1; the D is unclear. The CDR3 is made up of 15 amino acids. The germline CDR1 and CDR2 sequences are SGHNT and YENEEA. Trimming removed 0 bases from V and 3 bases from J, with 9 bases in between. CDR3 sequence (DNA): TGTGCCAGCAGCTTAGAATCCATAGACTACAATGAGCAGTTCTTC. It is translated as CASSLESIDYNEQFF.

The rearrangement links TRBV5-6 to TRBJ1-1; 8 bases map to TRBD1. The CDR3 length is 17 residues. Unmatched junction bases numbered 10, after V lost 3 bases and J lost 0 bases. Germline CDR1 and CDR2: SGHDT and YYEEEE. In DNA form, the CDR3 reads TGTGCCAGCAGCTCACTCCGACAGGGGACCTTGAACACTGAAGCTTTCTTT. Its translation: CASSSLRQGTLNTEAFF. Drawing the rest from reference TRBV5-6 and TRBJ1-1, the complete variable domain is DAGVTQSPTHLIKTRGQQVTLRCSPKSGHDTVSWYQQALGQGPQFIFQYYEEEERQRGNFPDRFSGHQFPNYSSELNVNALLLGDSALYLCASSSLRQGTLNTEAFFGQGTRLTVV.

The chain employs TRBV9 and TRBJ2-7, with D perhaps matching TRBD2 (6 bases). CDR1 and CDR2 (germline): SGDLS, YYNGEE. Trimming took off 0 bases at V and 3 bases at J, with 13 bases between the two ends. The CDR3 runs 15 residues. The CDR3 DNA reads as TGTGCCAGCAGCGTAGTACCGGGGGAGAGCTACGAGCAGTACTTC. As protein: CASSVVPGESYEQYF.

CDR3 in amino acids: CATMTDSPGELFF. The CDR3 DNA reads TGTGCCACCATGACGGACAGTCCCGGGGAGCTGTTTTTT. The gene calls are TRBV7-9 and TRBJ2-2; weak D call: TRBD1 (6 bases). Germline loops: CDR1 SEHNR, CDR2 FQNEAQ (reference sequence). Trimming took off 10 bases at V and 6 bases at J, with 15 bases between the two ends. The CDR3 has 13 residues.

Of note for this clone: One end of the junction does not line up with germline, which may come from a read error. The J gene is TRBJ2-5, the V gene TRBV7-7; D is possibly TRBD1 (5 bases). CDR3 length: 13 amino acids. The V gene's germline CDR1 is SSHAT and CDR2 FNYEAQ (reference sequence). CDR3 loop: CASSRTPEETQYF. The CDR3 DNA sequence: TGTGCTAGCAGCCGGACACCTGAAGAGACCCAGTACTTC.

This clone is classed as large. The CDR3 region is CASNGPSSYEQYF. Written as DNA, the CDR3 is TGTGCCAGCAATGGCCCCAGCTCCTACGAGCAGTACTTC. The rearrangement joins TRBV2 to TRBJ2-7; the D is unclear. This CDR3 has 13 amino acids. Trimming cost V 7 bases and J 0 bases, with 10 bases left between them. Germline loops: CDR1 SNHLY, CDR2 FYNNEI.

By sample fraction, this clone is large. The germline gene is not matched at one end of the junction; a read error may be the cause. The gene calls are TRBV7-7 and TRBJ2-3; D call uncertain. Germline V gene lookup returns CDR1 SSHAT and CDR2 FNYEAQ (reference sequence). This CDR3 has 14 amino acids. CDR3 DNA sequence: TGTGCTAGCAGCCCCGCGACAAAAACAGATACGCAGTATTTT. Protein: CASSPATKTDTQYF.

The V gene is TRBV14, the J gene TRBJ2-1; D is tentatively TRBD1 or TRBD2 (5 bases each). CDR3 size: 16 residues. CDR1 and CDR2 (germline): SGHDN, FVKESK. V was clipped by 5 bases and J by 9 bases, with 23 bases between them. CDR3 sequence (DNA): TGTGCCAGCAGCGTTACATCCGGACCCCGGGGCGGTGAGCAGTTCTTC. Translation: CASSVTSGPRGGEQFF.

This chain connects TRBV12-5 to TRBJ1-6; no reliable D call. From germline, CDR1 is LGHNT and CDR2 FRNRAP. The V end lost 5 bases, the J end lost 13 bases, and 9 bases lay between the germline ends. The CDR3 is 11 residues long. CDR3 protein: CASGPRDPLHF. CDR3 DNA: TGTGCTAGTGGTCCCCGCGATCCCCTCCACTTT.

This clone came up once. Written as DNA, the CDR3 is TGTGCCAGCAGCTCCCTAGCGGGAGCTAGGGAGCAGTACTTC. It encodes CASSSLAGAREQYF. The chain is built from TRBV5-6 and TRBJ2-7; TRBD2 matches at 10 bases. This CDR3 region has 14 residues. V lost 3 bases and J lost 7; bases outside the gene matches: 7. CDR1 is SGHDT and CDR2 is YYEEEE in the germline V gene.